This passage covers 22 T cell receptor beta chains from one sample sequenced in a study of blood T cell repertoires in COVID-19. Assay used: immunoSEQ multiplex PCR; TCRdb lists only in-frame clones, some missing. The table includes about 120,000 clones, 70% to 90% detected once. Specimen: peripheral blood. All receptors derive from a man between 40 and 49 years old with acute or convalescent COVID-19.

V and J are TRBV5-1 and TRBJ2-7, with 10 bases fitting TRBD1. Germline values: CDR1 SGHRS, CDR2 YFSETQ. Losses at the gene ends were 5 bases for V and 7 bases for J; bases not matched to a gene: 9. This CDR3 spans 14 amino acids. CDR3 sequence (DNA): TGCGCCAGCAGATATAGGACGGGACAGGGGGAGCAGTACTTC. This gives the protein CASRYRTGQGEQYF.

This rearrangement joins TRBV23-1 to TRBJ1-5; D possibly corresponds to TRBD1 (5 bases). TRBV23-1 is reported as an ORF; its role is uncertain. V was shortened by 3 bases and J by 4 bases, with 16 bases between the two germline ends. The CDR3 spans 16 residues. CDR3 sequence reads: CASSQRLRTSNQPQHF. CDR3 bases: TGCGCCAGCAGTCAGAGGTTGAGGACATCTAATCAGCCCCAGCATTTT.

V and J are TRBV6-2 or TRBV6-3 and TRBJ1-2, with D tentatively TRBD1 (5 bases). Germline CDR1 and CDR2: MNHEY and SVGEGT. Trimming removed 5 bases from V and 4 bases from J, with 8 bases in between. The CDR3 is 12 amino acids. CDR3 bases: TGTGCCAGCAGTCCCCAGGGCTATGGCTACACCTTC. Protein product: CASSPQGYGYTF.

The chain recombines TRBV5-1 with TRBJ2-2; TRBD1 matches 8 bases. The V gene's germline CDR1 is SGHRS and CDR2 YFSETQ. CDR3 length: 14 residues. After removal of 7 bases from V and 7 bases from J, the junction contained 9 bases not matched to a gene. CDR3 DNA sequence: TGCGCCAGCGGACATCAGGGGGCCGGCGGGGAGCTGTTTTTT. Translated: CASGHQGAGGELFF.

The rearrangement uses TRBV27 and TRBJ1-3, with D perhaps TRBD1 (5 bases). V was clipped by 0 bases and J by 2 bases, with 8 bases between them. Germline CDR1 MNHEY, CDR2 SMNVEV (reference sequence). CDR3 length: 15 residues. For the CDR3, the DNA is TGTGCCAGCAGTTTATCCGGGGGAACTGGAAACACCATATATTTT. This translates into CASSLSGGTGNTIYF.

Regarding this clone: Other DNA sequences in this sample translate to the same CDR3. This rearrangement joins TRBV2 to TRBJ1-5, with 9 bases lining up with TRBD1. CDR3 length: 14 residues. V dropped 4 bases and J dropped 4; count of bases not matched to a gene: 2. The germline CDR1 and CDR2 sequences are SNHLY and FYNNEI. In DNA, the CDR3 is TGTGCCAGCAGTGGACAGGGGGGGAATCAGCCCCAGCATTTT. Translating it yields CASSGQGGNQPQHF.

This chain connects TRBV6-5 to TRBJ1-6; TRBD1 agrees at 11 bases. V lost 0 bases to trimming and J lost 10 bases; unmatched junction nucleotides: 5. Per germline, CDR1 MNHEY and CDR2 SVGAGI. The CDR3 has 16 amino acids. The CDR3 DNA reads TGTGCCAGCAGTTACTCCGGACAGGGGGCTGTATCACCCCTCCACTTT. This encodes CASSYSGQGAVSPLHF.

This clone is a singleton in its sample. The rearrangement links TRBV6-6 to TRBJ2-7; 8 bases line up with TRBD2. This CDR3 has 14 amino acids. Per the germline V gene, CDR1 is MNHNY and CDR2 is SVGAGI (reference sequence). Trimming at V came to 6 bases and at J to 7 bases, leaving 11 bases not matched to a gene. CDR3 DNA sequence: TGTGCCAGCAGAACCCTCCGGGGGGGGCTGGAGCAGTACTTC. Amino acid sequence: CASRTLRGGLEQYF.

The chain recombines TRBV7-3 with TRBJ2-7, with D unresolved. From germline, CDR1 is SGHTA and CDR2 FQGTGA. The CDR3 is made up of 15 amino acids. Trimming took off 1 base at V and 4 bases at J, with 14 bases between the two ends. CDR3 sequence reads: CASSLSRRKTYEQYF. CDR3 in DNA: TGTGCCAGCAGCTTAAGTCGCAGGAAAACTTACGAGCAGTACTTC.

This chain connects TRBV5-1 to TRBJ2-7; possible D gene TRBD2, 5 bases. The germline V gene encodes CDR1 SGHRS and CDR2 YFSETQ. This CDR3 comprises 13 residues. V lost 4 bases and J lost 2, with 10 bases in between. CDR3 protein: CASSHTGAYEQYF. DNA of the CDR3: TGCGCCAGCAGCCATACCGGGGCCTACGAGCAGTACTTC.

At least ten counts were recorded for this clone. The chain has TRBV4-1 and TRBJ2-7; the match to TRBD2 covers 10 bases. With 1 base clipped from V and 3 bases from J, the junction kept 6 bases outside the gene matches. This CDR3 is built from 16 residues. Germline V lookup: CDR1 MGHRA, CDR2 YSYEKL. CDR3 in DNA: TGCGCCAGCAGCCAAGGCCTGCTAGCGGGAGTCTACGAGCAGTACTTC. Protein sequence: CASSQGLLAGVYEQYF.

The rearrangement links TRBV6-5 to TRBJ1-2; D is unresolved. The germline CDR1 and CDR2 sequences are MNHEY and SVGAGI. Trimming removed 2 bases at V and 3 bases at J, with 10 bases between. CDR3 size: 14 residues. The CDR3 coding sequence is TGTGCCAGCAGTTACCGAGCGGAGGACTATGGCTACACCTTC. Its protein product is CASSYRAEDYGYTF.

The rearrangement joins TRBV5-6 to TRBJ2-3, with D hard to call. CDR3 length equals 13 residues. The germline V gene has CDR1 SGHDT and CDR2 YYEEEE. V was cut by 0 bases and J by 1 base, with 3 bases left in between. CDR3 sequence (DNA): TGTGCCAGCAGCTTGGGAGGCACAGATACGCAGTATTTT. This codes for CASSLGGTDTQYF.

The chain has TRBV20-1 and TRBJ2-5; 8 nucleotides line up with TRBD2. CDR1 DFQATT and CDR2 SNEGSKA come from the germline V gene (reference sequence). The CDR3 is 17 residues long. The ends lost 3 bases at V and 0 bases at J; junction bases unmatched: 12. Here the CDR3 DNA reads TGCAGTGCTAGTTTAGGTCGTGAACTAGCGGACCAAGAGACCCAGTACTTC. Residues: CSASLGRELADQETQYF.

The rearrangement links TRBV15 to TRBJ2-7; unclear D gene. The CDR3 totals 16 residues. Per germline, CDR1 LNHNV and CDR2 YYDKDF (reference sequence). V was cut by 0 bases and J by 0 bases, with 12 bases left in between. The CDR3 reads CATSRDYTRSSYEQYF. The CDR3, as DNA: TGTGCCACCAGCAGAGACTACACAAGGAGCTCCTACGAGCAGTACTTC.

The rearrangement joins TRBV3-1 (or the pseudogene TRBV3-2) to TRBJ2-3; no clear D gene. The CDR3 contains 15 residues. Germline V gene sequence: CDR1 LGHDT, CDR2 YNNKEL (reference sequence). Deletions cut 4 bases from V and 3 bases from J, with 14 bases between. The CDR3 region is CASSPSPGRTDTQYF. Written as DNA, the CDR3 is TGTGCCAGCAGCCCCTCCCCAGGCCGGACAGATACGCAGTATTTT.

The chain is built from TRBV18 and TRBJ2-3; 7 nucleotides agree with TRBD2. Germline CDR1 is KGHSH and CDR2 is LQKENI. V was pared by 4 bases and J by 4 bases, with 8 bases of the junction left unmatched. The CDR3 runs to 15 residues. The CDR3 nucleotides read TGTGCCAGCTCACGTCGCCGCGGGGGACCAGATACGCAGTATTTT. As protein: CASSRRRGGPDTQYF.

The chain joins TRBV5-1 to TRBJ2-3, with 10 bases that match TRBD2. Trimming at V came to 1 base and at J to 6 bases, leaving 8 bases not matched to a gene. The germline V gene encodes CDR1 SGHRS and CDR2 YFSETQ. This CDR3 has 16 amino acids. This CDR3 reads CASSLSLAGVGDTQYF. CDR3 nucleotides: TGCGCCAGCAGCTTGAGCCTAGCGGGGGTTGGGGATACGCAGTATTTT.

The V call is TRBV12-3 or TRBV12-4, the J call TRBJ2-5; D is undetermined. This CDR3 region has 13 residues. Trimming pared 3 bases from V and 1 base from J, leaving 6 bases between. The DNA for the CDR3 is TGTGCCAGCAGTTTGAACAGCCAAGAGACCCAGTACTTC. As protein: CASSLNSQETQYF.

The rearrangement links TRBV18 to TRBJ2-3; 9 bases map to TRBD2. Germline values: CDR1 KGHSH, CDR2 LQKENI. This CDR3 spans 18 amino acids. The V segment lost 6 bases and the J segment 2 bases; nucleotides outside the gene matches: 15. The CDR3 DNA sequence: TGTGCCAGCTCTCCCCACCATAGCGGGGGAAGTTTCACAGATACGCAGTATTTT. The encoded protein is CASSPHHSGGSFTDTQYF. Together with reference TRBV18 and TRBJ2-3, the CDR3 gives the full variable domain: NAGVMQNPRHLVRRRGQEARLRCSPMKGHSHVYWYRQLPEEGLKFMVYLQKENIIDESGMPKERFSAEFPKEGPSILRIQQVVRGDSAAYFCASSPHHSGGSFTDTQYFGPGTRLTVL.

The V gene is TRBV11-1, the J gene TRBJ2-2, with 11 bases matching TRBD1. This CDR3 comprises 13 residues. Germline V gene sequence: CDR1 SGHAT, CDR2 FQDESV (reference sequence). The ends lost 8 bases at V and 6 bases at J; junction bases unmatched: 2. The CDR3 DNA reads TGTGCCAGCGGGACAGGGGGGGCCGGGGAGCTGTTTTTT. Its protein product is CASGTGGAGELFF.

This chain connects TRBV6-5 to TRBJ2-5, with TRBD1 matching over 7 bases. There are 15 residues in the CDR3. V shed 8 bases and J 3 bases; nucleotides not matched to a gene: 12. CDR1 MNHEY and CDR2 SVGAGI come from the germline V gene. In nucleotides, the CDR3 is TGTGCCAGCCGAGGGTGGGGACAGCTAAAAGAGACCCAGTACTTC. Amino acid sequence: CASRGWGQLKETQYF.